The 8 T cell receptor beta chains presented below share a single source sample, sequenced in a study of cytomegalovirus exposure and HLA in healthy donors. PCR employed 60 Vbeta and 13 Jbeta primers. Libraries were prepared by immunoSEQ multiplex PCR; TCRdb keeps only in-frame clonotypes and omits some of them. Altogether some 190,000 clones are present, over 70% being singletons, with the ten largest covering 1.5% to 2%. The specimen was PBMCs. The receptors were sampled from a woman aged 18 to 35 in good health and CMV-seronegative.

This clone was seen once. V usage is TRBV28 and J usage is TRBJ2-6; D not resolved. This CDR3 is 15 amino acids long. Trimming cost V 2 bases and J 0 bases, with 5 bases left between them. CDR1 and CDR2 from the germline V gene are MDHEN and SYDVKM. The CDR3 DNA sequence: TGTGCCAGCAGTTTACTGAGCTCTGGGGCCAACGTCCTGACTTTC. As protein: CASSLLSSGANVLTF.

The V gene is TRBV19, the J gene TRBJ1-1, with D maybe TRBD1 (5 bases). V was shortened by 6 bases and J by 0 bases, with 8 bases between the two germline ends. Germline V CDR1 and CDR2: LNHDA, SQIVND (reference sequence). The length of the CDR3 is 13 residues. This CDR3 is CASRTALNTEAFF. The DNA for the CDR3 is TGTGCCAGTAGGACAGCCCTGAACACTGAAGCTTTCTTT.

This chain connects TRBV14 to TRBJ1-2; no definite D call. Germline values: CDR1 SGHDN, CDR2 FVKESK. Trimming left V 0 bases short and J 7 bases short, with 9 bases between. The CDR3 loop spans 13 amino acids. CDR3 DNA: TGTGCCAGCAGCCAAGATCTAGGTAGTGGCTACACCTTC. Its protein is CASSQDLGSGYTF.

The rearrangement links TRBV6-1 to TRBJ1-6; unclear D gene. With 4 bases removed from V and 4 bases from J, the gap between germline ends came to 8 bases. The CDR3 runs 14 residues. In germline, CDR1 is MNHNS, CDR2 SASEGT. CDR3: CASSGQLYNSPLHF. In nucleotides, the CDR3 is TGTGCCAGCAGTGGGCAGTTATATAATTCACCCCTCCACTTT.

The chain joins TRBV15 to TRBJ2-7, with D perhaps TRBD1 (5 bases). The CDR3 consists of 15 residues. Trimming pared 0 bases from V and 2 bases from J, leaving 11 bases between. The germline V gene encodes CDR1 LNHNV and CDR2 YYDKDF (reference sequence). The CDR3 loop reads CATSRDLLGAYEQYF. The CDR3 DNA follows: TGTGCCACCAGCAGAGATCTCTTAGGGGCCTACGAGCAGTACTTC.

The chain employs TRBV11-2 and TRBJ2-7; 11 nucleotides align to TRBD2. The CDR3 length is 16 residues. Germline CDR1 reads SGHAT; CDR2 reads FQNNGV. V dropped 4 bases and J dropped 0; count of bases not matched to a gene: 5. This chain's CDR3 is CASSSPGTSGSYEQYF. Here the CDR3 DNA reads TGTGCCAGCAGCTCCCCCGGGACTAGCGGCTCCTACGAGCAGTACTTC. Variable domain in full (rest from reference TRBV11-2 and TRBJ2-7): EAGVAQSPRYKIIEKRQSVAFWCNPISGHATLYWYQQILGQGPKLLIQFQNNGVVDDSQLPKDRFSAERLKGVDSTLKIQPAKLEDSAVYLCASSSPGTSGSYEQYFGPGTRLTVT.

The V and J genes are TRBV9 and TRBJ2-1; D might be TRBD2 (5 bases). The CDR3 is 14 residues long. Trimming pared 1 base from V and 3 bases from J, leaving 8 bases between. The germline V gene has CDR1 SGDLS and CDR2 YYNGEE. In nucleotides, the CDR3 is TGTGCCAGCAGCGTAATAGCGAACTACAATGAGCAGTTCTTC. It is translated as CASSVIANYNEQFF.

This clone was recorded only once. This chain joins TRBV2 and TRBJ2-1; TRBD1 aligns across 8 bases. Germline CDR1 is SNHLY and CDR2 is FYNNEI. The V segment lost 6 bases and the J segment 7 bases; nucleotides outside the gene matches: 8. The CDR3 runs to 14 residues. The chain's CDR3 is CASRGTGPSNEQFF. Written as DNA, the CDR3 is TGTGCCAGCAGAGGGACAGGACCCTCTAATGAGCAGTTCTTC.